Each of the 7 T cell receptor beta chains below was sequenced from the same sample in a study of blood T cell repertoires in COVID-19. The data were produced by immunoSEQ multiplex PCR, yet TCRdb's version contains in-frame clones alone and is incomplete. The sample records about 210,000 clones, approximately 85% being singletons. The specimen sequenced was peripheral blood. The source of these receptors is a man over 45 with COVID-19, enrolled during active disease.

The genes are TRBV9 and TRBJ1-2, with no clear D. Germline lookup yields CDR1 SGDLS and CDR2 YYNGEE. V shed 4 bases and J shed 5 bases, with 15 bases lying between them. The CDR3 runs to 14 residues. This chain's CDR3 is CASSPMSREYGYTF. The CDR3 coding sequence is TGTGCCAGCAGCCCCATGTCCCGGGAATATGGCTACACCTTC.

V gene TRBV10-3 combines with J gene TRBJ2-2; D is possibly TRBD2 (7 bases). Deletions cut 0 bases from V and 4 bases from J, with 12 bases between. Germline V gene lookup returns CDR1 ENHRY and CDR2 SYGVKD. The CDR3 extends over 16 amino acids. The CDR3, as DNA: TGTGCCATCAGTGAGTCCCCCGGGGGGCGCACCGGGGAGCTGTTTTTT. Translated: CAISESPGGRTGELFF.

V gene TRBV2 combines with J gene TRBJ1-3; possible D gene TRBD1, 6 bases. The V end lost 6 bases, the J end lost 2 bases, and 17 bases lay between the germline ends. Germline CDR1 and CDR2: SNHLY and FYNNEI. This CDR3 comprises 16 residues. The CDR3 DNA reads TGTGCCAGCAGATGGGGGGGCAGGACGGCTGGAAACACCATATATTTT. As protein: CASRWGGRTAGNTIYF. Together with reference TRBV2 and TRBJ1-3, the CDR3 gives the full variable domain: EPEVTQTPSHQVTQMGQEVILRCVPISNHLYFYWYRQILGQKVEFLVSFYNNEISEKSEIFDDQFSVERPDGSNFTLKIRSTKLEDSAMYFCASRWGGRTAGNTIYFGEGSWLTVV.

This clone was seen just once. The chain is built from TRBV5-6 and TRBJ1-1, with D tentatively TRBD1 (5 bases). The CDR3 loop spans 14 amino acids. Germline loops: CDR1 SGHDT, CDR2 YYEEEE. Trimming pared 8 bases from V and 5 bases from J, leaving 19 bases between. CDR3 coding DNA: TGTGCCAGTGGCGGGGCGACGGAAGGGACTGAAGCTTTCTTT. Translated: CASGGATEGTEAFF.

CDR3 in DNA: TGCGCCAGCAGCTCGGACAGGGGATTTTCTGGAAACACCATATATTTT. Amino acids: CASSSDRGFSGNTIYF. The chain carries TRBV5-1 and TRBJ1-3; the match to TRBD1 covers 9 bases. Germline trimming cut 3 bases from V and 1 base from J; bases unmatched to any gene: 5. This CDR3 comprises 16 residues. CDR1 is SGHRS, CDR2 YFSETQ, per germline.

This chain uses TRBV6-5 with TRBJ1-1; D is uncertain. Germline lookup yields CDR1 MNHEY and CDR2 SVGAGI. Between the trimmed V and J ends, which lost 7 bases and 5 bases, there was a span of 17 bases. CDR3 length: 14 residues. CDR3 in DNA: TGTGCCAGCATTCTCGGGTCTACGGGGACTGAAGCTTTCTTT. It encodes CASILGSTGTEAFF.

The J gene is TRBJ2-3, the V gene TRBV11-2; 9 bases line up with TRBD2. Trimming cost V 1 base and J 4 bases; bases outside gene matches: 3. Germline V gene sequence: CDR1 SGHAT, CDR2 FQNNGV. This CDR3 is 15 amino acids long. The CDR3 is CASSLGGGVPDTQYF. The CDR3 DNA reads as TGTGCCAGCAGCTTAGGCGGGGGGGTTCCAGATACGCAGTATTTT.